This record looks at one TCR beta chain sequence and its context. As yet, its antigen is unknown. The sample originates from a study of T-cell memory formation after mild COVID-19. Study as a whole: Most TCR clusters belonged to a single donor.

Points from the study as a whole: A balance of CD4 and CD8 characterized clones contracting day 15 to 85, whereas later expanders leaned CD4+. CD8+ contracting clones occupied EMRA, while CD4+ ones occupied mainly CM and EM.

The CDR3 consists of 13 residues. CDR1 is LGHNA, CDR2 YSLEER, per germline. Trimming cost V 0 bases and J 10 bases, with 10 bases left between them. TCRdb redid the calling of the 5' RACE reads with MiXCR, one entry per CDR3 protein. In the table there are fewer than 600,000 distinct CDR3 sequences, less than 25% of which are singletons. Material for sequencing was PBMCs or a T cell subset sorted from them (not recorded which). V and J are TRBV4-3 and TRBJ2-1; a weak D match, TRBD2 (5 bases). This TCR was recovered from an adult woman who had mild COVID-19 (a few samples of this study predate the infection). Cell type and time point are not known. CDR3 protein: CASSQDWEREQFF. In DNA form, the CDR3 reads TGCGCCAGCAGCCAAGATTGGGAGAGGGAGCAGTTCTTC.